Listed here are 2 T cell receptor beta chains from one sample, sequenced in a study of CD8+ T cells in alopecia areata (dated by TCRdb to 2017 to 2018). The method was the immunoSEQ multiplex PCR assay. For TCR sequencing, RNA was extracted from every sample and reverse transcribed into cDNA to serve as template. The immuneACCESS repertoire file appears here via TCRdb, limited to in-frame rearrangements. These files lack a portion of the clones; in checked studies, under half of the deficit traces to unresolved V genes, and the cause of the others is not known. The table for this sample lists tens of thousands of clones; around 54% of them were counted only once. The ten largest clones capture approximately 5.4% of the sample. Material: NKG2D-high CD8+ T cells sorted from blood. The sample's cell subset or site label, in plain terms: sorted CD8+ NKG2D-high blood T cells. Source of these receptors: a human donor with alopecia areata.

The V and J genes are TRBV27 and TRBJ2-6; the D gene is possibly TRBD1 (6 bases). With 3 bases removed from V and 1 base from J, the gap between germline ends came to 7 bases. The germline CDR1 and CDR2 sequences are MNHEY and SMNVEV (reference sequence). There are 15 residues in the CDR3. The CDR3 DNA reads TGTGCCAGCAGTTTCGGACAGTCTGGGGCCAACGTCCTGACTTTC. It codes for CASSFGQSGANVLTF.

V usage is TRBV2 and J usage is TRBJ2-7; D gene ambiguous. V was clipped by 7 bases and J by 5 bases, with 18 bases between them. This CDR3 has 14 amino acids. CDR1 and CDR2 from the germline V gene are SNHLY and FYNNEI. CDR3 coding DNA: TGTGCCAGCACAGGCTCCACCCTATCGGACGAGCAGTACTTC. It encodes CASTGSTLSDEQYF.